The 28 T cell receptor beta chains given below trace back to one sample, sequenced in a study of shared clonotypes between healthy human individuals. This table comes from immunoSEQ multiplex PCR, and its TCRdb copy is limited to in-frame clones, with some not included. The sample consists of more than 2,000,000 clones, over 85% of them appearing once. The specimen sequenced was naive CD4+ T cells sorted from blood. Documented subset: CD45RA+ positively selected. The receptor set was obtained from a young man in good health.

For the CDR3, the DNA is TGTGCCAGCAGCTTAGTAACGGGAGGGACCTACAATGAGCAGTTCTTC. Protein sequence: CASSLVTGGTYNEQFF. The chain combines TRBV7-2 with TRBJ2-1; TRBD2 matches 8 bases. The CDR3 consists of 16 residues. The junction had 4 bases not matched to a gene; V was cut back by 1 base and J by 2 bases. The germline V gene has CDR1 SGHTA and CDR2 FQGNSA.

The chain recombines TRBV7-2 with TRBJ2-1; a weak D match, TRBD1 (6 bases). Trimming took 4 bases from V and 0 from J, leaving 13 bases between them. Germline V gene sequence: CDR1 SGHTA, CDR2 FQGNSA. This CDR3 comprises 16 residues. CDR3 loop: CASSSGGRGSYNEQFF. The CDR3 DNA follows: TGTGCCAGCAGCTCCGGTGGCAGGGGCTCCTACAATGAGCAGTTCTTC.

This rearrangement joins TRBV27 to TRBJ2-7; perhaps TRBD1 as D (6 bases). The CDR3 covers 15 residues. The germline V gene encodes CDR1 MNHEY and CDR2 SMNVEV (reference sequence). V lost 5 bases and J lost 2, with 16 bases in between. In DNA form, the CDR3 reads TGTGCCAGCAGTCGAGGGCTGGGGGCCACCTACGAGCAGTACTTC. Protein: CASSRGLGATYEQYF.

The DNA of the CDR3 is TGTGCCAGCAGACAGGAGCCCATCATGAACACTGAAGCTTTCTTT. Its translation is CASRQEPIMNTEAFF. The genes are TRBV2 and TRBJ1-1; D might be TRBD1 (5 bases). Germline V lookup: CDR1 SNHLY, CDR2 FYNNEI. Trimming stripped 6 bases from V and 0 bases from J, with 14 bases between. The CDR3 totals 15 residues.

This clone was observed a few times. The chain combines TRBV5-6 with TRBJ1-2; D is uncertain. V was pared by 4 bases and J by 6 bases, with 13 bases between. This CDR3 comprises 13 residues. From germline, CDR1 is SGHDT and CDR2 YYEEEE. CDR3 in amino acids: CASSATVNDGYTF. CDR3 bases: TGTGCCAGCAGCGCCACCGTGAACGATGGCTACACCTTC.

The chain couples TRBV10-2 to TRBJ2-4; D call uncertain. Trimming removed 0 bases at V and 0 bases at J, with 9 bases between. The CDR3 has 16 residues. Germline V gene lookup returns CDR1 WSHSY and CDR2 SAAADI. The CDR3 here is CASSESALLAKNIQYF. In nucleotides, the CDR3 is TGCGCCAGCAGTGAGTCGGCCCTTCTAGCCAAAAACATTCAGTACTTC.

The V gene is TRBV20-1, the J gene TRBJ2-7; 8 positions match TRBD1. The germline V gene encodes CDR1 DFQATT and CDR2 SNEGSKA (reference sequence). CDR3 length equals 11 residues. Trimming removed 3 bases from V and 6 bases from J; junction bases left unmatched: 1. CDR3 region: CSARTGVEQYF. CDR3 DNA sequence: TGCAGTGCTAGGACAGGGGTCGAGCAGTACTTC.

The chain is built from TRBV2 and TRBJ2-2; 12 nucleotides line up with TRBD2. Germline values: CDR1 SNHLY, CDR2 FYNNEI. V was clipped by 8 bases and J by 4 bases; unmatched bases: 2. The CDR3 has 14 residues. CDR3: CASSSGRATGELFF. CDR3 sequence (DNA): TGTGCCAGCTCTAGCGGGAGGGCCACCGGGGAGCTGTTTTTT.

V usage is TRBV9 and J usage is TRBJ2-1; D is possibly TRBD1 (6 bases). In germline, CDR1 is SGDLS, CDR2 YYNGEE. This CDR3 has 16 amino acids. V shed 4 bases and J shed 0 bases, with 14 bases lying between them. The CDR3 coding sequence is TGTGCCAGCAGCACCCGGACAGCCCGCTCCTACAATGAGCAGTTCTTC. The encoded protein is CASSTRTARSYNEQFF. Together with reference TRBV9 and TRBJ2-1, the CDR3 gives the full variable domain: DSGVTQTPKHLITATGQRVTLRCSPRSGDLSVYWYQQSLDQGLQFLIQYYNGEERAKGNILERFSAQQFPDLHSELNLSSLELGDSALYFCASSTRTARSYNEQFFGPGTRLTVL.

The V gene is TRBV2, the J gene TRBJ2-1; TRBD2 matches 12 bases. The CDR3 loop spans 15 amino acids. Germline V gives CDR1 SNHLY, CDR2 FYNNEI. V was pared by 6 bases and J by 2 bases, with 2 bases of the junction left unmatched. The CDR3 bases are TGTGCCAGCAGGTCTAGCGGGAGGGCCTACAATGAGCAGTTCTTC. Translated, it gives CASRSSGRAYNEQFF.

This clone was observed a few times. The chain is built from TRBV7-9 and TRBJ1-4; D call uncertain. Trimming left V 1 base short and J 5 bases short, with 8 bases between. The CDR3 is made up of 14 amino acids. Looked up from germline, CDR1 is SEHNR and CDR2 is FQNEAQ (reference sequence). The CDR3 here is CASSLGQMNEKLFF. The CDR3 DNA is TGTGCCAGCAGCTTAGGCCAGATGAATGAAAAACTGTTTTTT. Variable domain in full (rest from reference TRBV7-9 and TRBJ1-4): DTGVSQNPRHKITKRGQNVTFRCDPISEHNRLYWYRQTLGQGPEFLTYFQNEAQLEKSRLLSDRFSAERPKGSFSTLEIQRTEQGDSAMYLCASSLGQMNEKLFFGSGTQLSVL.

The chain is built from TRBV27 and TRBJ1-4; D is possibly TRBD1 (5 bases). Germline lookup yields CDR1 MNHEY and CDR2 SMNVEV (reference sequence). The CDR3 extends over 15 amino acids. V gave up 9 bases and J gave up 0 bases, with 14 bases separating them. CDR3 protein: CASSRQLATNEKLFF. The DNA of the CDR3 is TGTGCCAGTAGTAGACAGTTAGCAACTAATGAAAAACTGTTTTTT.

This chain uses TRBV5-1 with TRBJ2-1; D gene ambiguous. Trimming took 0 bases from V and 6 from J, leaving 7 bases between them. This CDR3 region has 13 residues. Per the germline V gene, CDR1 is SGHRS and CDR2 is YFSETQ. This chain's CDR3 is CASSLGIGNEQFF. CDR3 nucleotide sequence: TGCGCCAGCAGCTTGGGGATCGGCAATGAGCAGTTCTTC.

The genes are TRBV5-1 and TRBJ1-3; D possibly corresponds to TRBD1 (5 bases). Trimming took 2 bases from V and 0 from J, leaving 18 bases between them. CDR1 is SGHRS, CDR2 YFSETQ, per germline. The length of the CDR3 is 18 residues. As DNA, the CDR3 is TGCGCCAGCAGCTTTTTGGCGGGGGATCTTTCCTCTGGAAACACCATATATTTT. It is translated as CASSFLAGDLSSGNTIYF.

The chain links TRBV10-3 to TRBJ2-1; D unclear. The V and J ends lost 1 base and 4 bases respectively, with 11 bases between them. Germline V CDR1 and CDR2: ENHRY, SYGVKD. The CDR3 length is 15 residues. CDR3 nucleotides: TGTGCCATCAGTGAGTTGGGGATGTCATACAATGAGCAGTTCTTC. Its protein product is CAISELGMSYNEQFF.

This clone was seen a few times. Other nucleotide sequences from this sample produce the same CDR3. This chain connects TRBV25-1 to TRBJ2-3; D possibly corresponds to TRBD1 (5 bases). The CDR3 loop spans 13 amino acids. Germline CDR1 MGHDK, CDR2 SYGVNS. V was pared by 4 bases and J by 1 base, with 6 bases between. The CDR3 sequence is CASSVTGTDTQYF. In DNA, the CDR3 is TGTGCCAGCAGTGTGACAGGCACAGATACGCAGTATTTT.

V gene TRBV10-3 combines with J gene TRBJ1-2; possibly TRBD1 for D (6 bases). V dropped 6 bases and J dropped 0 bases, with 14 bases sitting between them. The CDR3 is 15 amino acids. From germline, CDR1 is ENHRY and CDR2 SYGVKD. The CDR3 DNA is TGTGCCATCAGGAGGACAGTCGGAGCTAACTATGGCTACACCTTC. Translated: CAIRRTVGANYGYTF.

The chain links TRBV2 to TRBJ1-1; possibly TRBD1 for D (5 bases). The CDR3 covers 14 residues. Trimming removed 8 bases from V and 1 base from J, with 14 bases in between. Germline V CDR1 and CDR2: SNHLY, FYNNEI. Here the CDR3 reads CASALRVGNTEAFF. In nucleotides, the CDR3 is TGTGCCAGCGCCCTCAGGGTTGGGAACACTGAAGCTTTCTTT.

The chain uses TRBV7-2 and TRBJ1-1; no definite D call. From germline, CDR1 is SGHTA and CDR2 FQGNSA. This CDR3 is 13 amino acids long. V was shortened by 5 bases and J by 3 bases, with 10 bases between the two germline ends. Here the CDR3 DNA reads TGTGCCAGCAGCCGTGGGAGGTACACTGAAGCTTTCTTT. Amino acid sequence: CASSRGRYTEAFF.

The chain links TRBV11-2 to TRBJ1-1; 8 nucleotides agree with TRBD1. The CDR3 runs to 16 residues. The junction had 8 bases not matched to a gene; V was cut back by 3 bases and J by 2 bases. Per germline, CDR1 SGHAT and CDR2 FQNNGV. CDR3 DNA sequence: TGTGCCAGCAGCTTTCCGTCAGGGGGCAGAAACACTGAAGCTTTCTTT. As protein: CASSFPSGGRNTEAFF.

CDR3 DNA sequence: TGCAGCGTTGATGTGACAGGGGGCGAGCAGTACTTC. Its translation: CSVDVTGGEQYF. The J gene is TRBJ2-7, the V gene TRBV29-1; 9 nucleotides align to TRBD1. Germline trimming cut 3 bases from V and 6 bases from J; bases unmatched to any gene: 3. CDR1 SQVTM and CDR2 ANQGSEA come from the germline V gene. CDR3 length: 12 residues.

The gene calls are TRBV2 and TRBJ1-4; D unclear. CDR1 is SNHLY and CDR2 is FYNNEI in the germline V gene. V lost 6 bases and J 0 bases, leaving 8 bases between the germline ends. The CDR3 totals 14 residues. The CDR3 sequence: CASRTQTTNEKLFF. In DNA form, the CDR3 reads TGTGCCAGCAGAACACAGACAACTAATGAAAAACTGTTTTTT.

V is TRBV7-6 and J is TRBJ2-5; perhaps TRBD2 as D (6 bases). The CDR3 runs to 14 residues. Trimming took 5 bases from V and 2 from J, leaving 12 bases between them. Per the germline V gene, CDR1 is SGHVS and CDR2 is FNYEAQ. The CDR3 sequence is CASSLGTAQETQYF. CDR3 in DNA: TGTGCCAGCAGCCTCGGGACTGCTCAAGAGACCCAGTACTTC.

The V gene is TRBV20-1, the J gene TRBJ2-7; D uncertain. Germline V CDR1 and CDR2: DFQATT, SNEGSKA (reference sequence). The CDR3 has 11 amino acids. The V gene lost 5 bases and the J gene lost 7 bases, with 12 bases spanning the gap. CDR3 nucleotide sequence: TGCAGTGCTGGGAACGTGGGGGAGCAGTACTTC. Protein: CSAGNVGEQYF.

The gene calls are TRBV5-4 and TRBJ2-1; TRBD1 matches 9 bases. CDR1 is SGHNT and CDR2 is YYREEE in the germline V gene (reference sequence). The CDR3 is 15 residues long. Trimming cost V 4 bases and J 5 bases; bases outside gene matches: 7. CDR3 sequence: CASSRRDRENNEQFF. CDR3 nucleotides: TGTGCCAGCAGCAGACGGGACAGGGAAAACAATGAGCAGTTCTTC.

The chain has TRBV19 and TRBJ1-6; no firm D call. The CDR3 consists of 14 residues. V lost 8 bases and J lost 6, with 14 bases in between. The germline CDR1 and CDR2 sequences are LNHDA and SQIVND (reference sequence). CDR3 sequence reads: CASRDEQANSPLHF. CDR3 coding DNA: TGTGCCAGTCGAGACGAACAAGCTAATTCACCCCTCCACTTT.

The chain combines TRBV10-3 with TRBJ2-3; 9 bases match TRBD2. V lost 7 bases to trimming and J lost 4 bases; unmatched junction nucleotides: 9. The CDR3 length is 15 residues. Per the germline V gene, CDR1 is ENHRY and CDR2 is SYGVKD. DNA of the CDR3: TGTGCCATCATGCAGGGACTAGCTGTCGCAGATACGCAGTATTTT. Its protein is CAIMQGLAVADTQYF.

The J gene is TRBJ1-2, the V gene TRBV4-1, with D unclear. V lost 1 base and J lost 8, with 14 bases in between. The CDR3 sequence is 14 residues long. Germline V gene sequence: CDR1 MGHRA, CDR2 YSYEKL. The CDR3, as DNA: TGCGCCAGCAGCCAAGCGTTAGCTTCAGGCGGCTACACCTTC. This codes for CASSQALASGGYTF.